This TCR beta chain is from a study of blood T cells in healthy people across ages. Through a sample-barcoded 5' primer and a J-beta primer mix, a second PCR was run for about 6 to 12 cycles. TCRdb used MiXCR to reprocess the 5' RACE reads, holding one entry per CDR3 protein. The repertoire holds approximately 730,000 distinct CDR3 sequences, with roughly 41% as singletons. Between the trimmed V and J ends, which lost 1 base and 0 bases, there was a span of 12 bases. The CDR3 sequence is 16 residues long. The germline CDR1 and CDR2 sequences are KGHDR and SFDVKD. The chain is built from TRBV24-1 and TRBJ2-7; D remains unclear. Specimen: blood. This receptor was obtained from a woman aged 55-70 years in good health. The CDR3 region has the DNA TGTGCCACCAGTGATTTTCTAGGCTCCAACTCCTACGAGCAGTACTTC. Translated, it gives CATSDFLGSNSYEQYF.